The 28 T cell receptor beta chains in this list originate from one sample, sequenced in a study of CD8 T cell repertoires and HIV-1 epitope variants. Their antigens are not known. Here immunoSEQ multiplex PCR was the method, and the copy in TCRdb shows in-frame clones only, minus some. The sample includes thousands of clones, approximately 72% seen only once; the top ten take about 39%. The sample taken for sequencing was cultured CD8+ T cells derived from PBMCs. The receptors shown here come from a male donor with HIV.

The table lists this clone with a few counts. The V call is TRBV27, the J call TRBJ2-1; D unresolved. CDR3 size: 16 residues. V was cut by 0 bases and J by 0 bases, with 9 bases left in between. Germline-derived CDR1 and CDR2 are MNHEY and SMNVEV (reference sequence). The CDR3, as DNA: TGTGCCAGCAGTTTATCGGCGGCGAGCTCCTACAATGAGCAGTTCTTC. This encodes CASSLSAASSYNEQFF.

The CDR3 loop reads CASSLVLPPYEQYF. The CDR3 nucleotides are TGTGCCAGCAGCTTAGTCCTCCCTCCCTACGAGCAGTACTTC. The rearrangement links TRBV7-9 to TRBJ2-7; no definite D call. V was shortened by 1 base and J by 2 bases, with 9 bases between the two germline ends. The CDR3 extends over 14 amino acids. Germline-derived CDR1 and CDR2 are SEHNR and FQNEAQ (reference sequence).

V gene TRBV7-3 combines with J gene TRBJ2-7; 11 nucleotides line up with TRBD1. The junction had 13 bases not matched to a gene; V was cut back by 2 bases and J by 7 bases. This CDR3 has 17 residues. Per germline, CDR1 SGHTA and CDR2 FQGTGA. Here the CDR3 reads CASSLAGLGQGAYEQYF. As DNA, the CDR3 is TGTGCCAGCAGCTTAGCAGGACTAGGACAGGGGGCTTATGAGCAGTACTTC.

The chain carries TRBV27 and TRBJ2-7; unclear D gene. V gave up 6 bases and J gave up 6 bases, with 21 bases separating them. This CDR3 has 15 amino acids. Germline-derived CDR1 and CDR2 are MNHEY and SMNVEV (reference sequence). The chain's CDR3 is CASSPSSPGFGEQYF. In DNA, the CDR3 is TGTGCCAGCAGCCCCAGCAGCCCCGGCTTTGGCGAGCAGTACTTC.

The chain carries TRBV27 and TRBJ2-7; D might be TRBD1 or TRBD2, each matching 5 bases. CDR1 and CDR2 (germline): MNHEY, SMNVEV (reference sequence). CDR3 size: 15 residues. V was shortened by 3 bases and J by 5 bases, with 17 bases between the two germline ends. This CDR3 is CASSFFRDPPNEQYF. The CDR3 DNA is TGTGCCAGCAGTTTTTTTAGGGACCCTCCTAACGAGCAGTACTTC.

The J gene is TRBJ1-1, the V gene TRBV5-5; unclear D gene. The CDR3 runs 13 residues. V was shortened by 5 bases and J by 0 bases, with 8 bases between the two germline ends. Germline CDR1 and CDR2: SGHKS and YYEKEE (reference sequence). The CDR3 here is CASREDLNTEAFF. CDR3 nucleotides: TGTGCCAGCAGAGAAGACTTGAACACTGAAGCTTTCTTT.

The chain is built from TRBV27 and TRBJ2-2, with 11 bases lining up with TRBD2. V dropped 3 bases and J dropped 2; count of bases not matched to a gene: 8. Per the germline V gene, CDR1 is MNHEY and CDR2 is SMNVEV (reference sequence). The CDR3 covers 18 residues. The DNA for the CDR3 is TGTGCCAGCAGTTTTACGACTAGCGGGAACTTAAACACCGGGGAGCTGTTTTTT. Encoded protein: CASSFTTSGNLNTGELFF.

This chain joins TRBV16 and TRBJ2-3; no clear D gene. Trimming took off 0 bases at V and 3 bases at J, with 16 bases between the two ends. Germline V CDR1 and CDR2: KGHSY, FQNENV. CDR3 length equals 17 residues. The CDR3 DNA reads TGTGCCAGCAGCCAATCTCAACGGTCAGTAGGAACAGATACGCAGTATTTT. This encodes CASSQSQRSVGTDTQYF.

This clone appeared once. This chain uses TRBV27 with TRBJ1-4, with D perhaps matching TRBD1 (5 bases). CDR1 is MNHEY, CDR2 SMNVEV, per germline (reference sequence). The CDR3 spans 15 residues. Trimming removed 6 bases from V and 4 bases from J, with 15 bases in between. The CDR3 coding sequence is TGTGCCAGCAGCCGTACCGGGACCCATAATGAAAAACTGTTTTTT. This encodes CASSRTGTHNEKLFF.

A single count supports this clone. The V call is TRBV4-1, the J call TRBJ1-4; possibly TRBD1 for D (6 bases). Per the germline V gene, CDR1 is MGHRA and CDR2 is YSYEKL. The CDR3 runs to 15 residues. Between the trimmed V and J ends, which lost 4 bases and 8 bases, there was a span of 17 bases. The CDR3 coding sequence is TGCGCCAGCAGCCTAAGAAGGGGGGCAGGAGAAAAACTGTTTTTT. This gives the protein CASSLRRGAGEKLFF.

V gene TRBV18 combines with J gene TRBJ2-1; 7 nucleotides line up with TRBD1. V shed 6 bases, J shed 8 bases, and the junction held 19 bases outside the gene matches. Germline V CDR1 and CDR2: KGHSH, LQKENI. The length of the CDR3 is 17 residues. CDR3 in DNA: TGTGCCAGCTCCCAACAGGGGCCCCGTCCACTCGGGGATGAGCAGTTCTTC. Amino acid sequence: CASSQQGPRPLGDEQFF. The whole variable domain, filled in from reference TRBV18 and TRBJ2-1, reads NAGVMQNPRHLVRRRGQEARLRCSPMKGHSHVYWYRQLPEEGLKFMVYLQKENIIDESGMPKERFSAEFPKEGPSILRIQQVVRGDSAAYFCASSQQGPRPLGDEQFFGPGTRLTVL.

The gene calls are TRBV27 and TRBJ2-7; 9 nucleotides agree with TRBD1. J was trimmed by 0 bases and V by 6 bases; bases with no gene match: 3. From germline, CDR1 is MNHEY and CDR2 SMNVEV (reference sequence). This CDR3 has 14 amino acids. The CDR3 sequence: CASRQGASSYEQYF. The DNA for the CDR3 is TGTGCCAGCAGACAGGGGGCTTCCTCCTACGAGCAGTACTTC.

The V call is TRBV4-3, the J call TRBJ1-2; 8 positions agree with TRBD1. CDR3 length: 14 residues. Germline V gene sequence: CDR1 LGHNA, CDR2 YSLEER. Trimming cost V 2 bases and J 4 bases; bases outside gene matches: 3. CDR3 DNA sequence: TGCGCCAGCAGCCAATCTACAGGGGGCTATGGCTACACCTTC. It specifies CASSQSTGGYGYTF.

The chain recombines TRBV11-2 with TRBJ2-1, with a possible D match to TRBD1 (5 bases). Between the trimmed V and J ends, which lost 7 bases and 4 bases, there was a span of 11 bases. Germline-derived CDR1 and CDR2 are SGHAT and FQNNGV. The CDR3 has 13 residues. CDR3 protein: CASIRTGYNEQFF. CDR3 DNA sequence: TGTGCCAGCATCAGAACAGGATACAATGAGCAGTTCTTC.

Only a few counts were recorded for this clone. The chain carries TRBV6-5 and TRBJ2-7, with D possibly being TRBD1 (6 bases). This CDR3 has 14 residues. Germline-derived CDR1 and CDR2 are MNHEY and SVGAGI. V lost 2 bases, J lost 3 bases, and 11 bases lay in between. The CDR3 region is CASSYDGQYYEQYF. In DNA, the CDR3 is TGTGCCAGCAGTTACGATGGACAGTACTACGAGCAGTACTTC.

The rearrangement joins TRBV4-3 to TRBJ2-5, with D perhaps assigned TRBD1 or TRBD2 (5 bases each). Gene TRBJ2-7 matches the end of the DNA better, so the J call may be wrong. The CDR3 extends over 16 amino acids. CDR1 is LGHNA, CDR2 YSLEER, per germline. In DNA, the CDR3 is TGCGCCAGCAGCCAAGACCCCCAGAGGGGATACTACGAGCAGTACTTC. This sequence encodes CASSQDPQRGYYEQYF.

The chain uses TRBV19 and TRBJ1-1; D may be TRBD1 (6 bases). Looked up from germline, CDR1 is LNHDA and CDR2 is SQIVND (reference sequence). Trimming removed 4 bases at V and 3 bases at J, with 9 bases between. This CDR3 contains 13 residues. CDR3 protein: CASSNREDTEAFF. The CDR3 DNA follows: TGTGCCAGTAGTAACAGGGAGGACACTGAAGCTTTCTTT.

In its sample, this clone was seen once. The V gene is TRBV6-4, the J gene TRBJ2-7; D is undetermined. The ends were cut back, 3 bases at V and 2 bases at J, with 11 bases in the middle. CDR1 and CDR2 (germline): MRHNA, SNTAGT. There are 14 residues in the CDR3. The CDR3 nucleotides are TGTGCCAGCAGTGAAGGAGCAGGTCCCTACGAGCAGTACTTC. This sequence encodes CASSEGAGPYEQYF.

This clone was observed a few times. The chain is built from TRBV2 and TRBJ1-1; tentative D call: TRBD1 (6 bases). The CDR3 consists of 13 residues. Trimming took off 8 bases at V and 0 bases at J, with 10 bases between the two ends. Germline assignment: CDR1 SNHLY and CDR2 FYNNEI. CDR3 in amino acids: CASLRDMNTEAFF. The DNA for the CDR3 is TGTGCCAGCCTCAGGGACATGAACACTGAAGCTTTCTTT.

There are a few counts of this clone. The chain employs TRBV4-3 and TRBJ2-7; D call uncertain. This CDR3 is built from 15 residues. Trimming shortened V by 2 bases and J by 0 bases, and 11 bases separated the two germline ends. The germline V gene has CDR1 LGHNA and CDR2 YSLEER. CDR3 region: CASSQQNTGSYEQYF. The CDR3 DNA follows: TGCGCCAGCAGCCAACAGAACACTGGCTCCTACGAGCAGTACTTC.

This chain uses TRBV5-4 with TRBJ2-7, with D perhaps TRBD1 (5 bases). The CDR3 extends over 14 amino acids. Looked up from germline, CDR1 is SGHNT and CDR2 is YYREEE (reference sequence). V lost 0 bases, J lost 7 bases, and 14 bases lay in between. CDR3 residues: CASSLGQYLREQYF. CDR3 nucleotides: TGTGCCAGCAGCTTGGGACAGTACCTTCGTGAGCAGTACTTC.

This clone was observed a single time. The rearrangement links TRBV5-1 to TRBJ2-3, with 7 nucleotides matching TRBD1. The CDR3 totals 16 residues. J gave up 4 bases and V 4 bases, and 12 bases lay outside the gene matches. The V gene's germline CDR1 is SGHRS and CDR2 YFSETQ. CDR3 nucleotide sequence: TGCGCCAGCAGCAGGGGGACAGCTATCGGGGCAGATACGCAGTATTTT. Translation: CASSRGTAIGADTQYF.

This clone came up a few times. The chain uses TRBV7-3 and TRBJ2-3, with TRBD2 matching over 15 bases. V lost 5 bases, J lost 2 bases, and 5 bases stayed unmatched. CDR3 length: 17 amino acids. Germline CDR1 SGHTA, CDR2 FQGTGA. The CDR3 sequence: CASSPGTSGGFTDTQYF. The CDR3 nucleotides are TGTGCCAGCAGCCCCGGGACTAGCGGGGGGTTCACAGATACGCAGTATTTT. The full variable domain, rest sourced from reference TRBV7-3 and TRBJ2-3, is GAGVSQTPSNKVTEKGKYVELRCDPISGHTALYWYRQSLGQGPEFLIYFQGTGAADDSGLPNDRFFAVRPEGSVSTLKIQRTERGDSAVYLCASSPGTSGGFTDTQYFGPGTRLTVL.

This clone was picked up a small number of times. The V call is TRBV25-1, the J call TRBJ1-2; D is undetermined. CDR3 size: 13 residues. Germline V CDR1 and CDR2: MGHDK, SYGVNS. The V gene lost 1 base and the J gene lost 7 bases, with 10 bases spanning the gap. CDR3: CASSELFGSGYTF. In DNA form, the CDR3 reads TGTGCCAGCAGTGAATTGTTTGGATCTGGCTACACCTTC.

This clone is termed medium-sized. The V and J genes are TRBV5-1 and TRBJ2-7; 7 positions match TRBD1. Losses at the gene ends were 1 base for V and 5 bases for J; bases not matched to a gene: 6. Germline lookup yields CDR1 SGHRS and CDR2 YFSETQ. The CDR3 is 14 amino acids. CDR3 nucleotide sequence: TGCGCCAGCAGCTTGTACCAGGGGGACCACGAGCAGTACTTC. It is translated as CASSLYQGDHEQYF.

The rearrangement links TRBV19 to TRBJ2-1; D not resolved. V lost 5 bases and J 0 bases, leaving 11 bases between the germline ends. CDR1 is LNHDA, CDR2 SQIVND, per germline (reference sequence). The CDR3 runs to 15 residues. CDR3 nucleotide sequence: TGTGCCAGTAGTGAGGACCAGAGCTCCTACAATGAGCAGTTCTTC. It yields the protein CASSEDQSSYNEQFF.

V is TRBV6-5 and J is TRBJ2-1; 7 nucleotides agree with TRBD1. The CDR3 contains 16 residues. V gave up 4 bases and J gave up 1 base; unmatched junction bases: 7. Germline V gene sequence: CDR1 MNHEY, CDR2 SVGAGI. CDR3 amino acids: CASSLSQGISYNEQFF. For the CDR3, the DNA is TGTGCCAGCAGTTTATCACAGGGGATATCCTACAATGAGCAGTTCTTC.

V gene TRBV10-3 combines with J gene TRBJ1-2, with D tentatively TRBD1 (6 bases). CDR3 length equals 18 residues. Germline CDR1 is ENHRY and CDR2 is SYGVKD. Deletions cut 2 bases from V and 0 bases from J, with 19 bases between. In DNA, the CDR3 is TGTGCCATCAGTGAGCTACAGGGCGATCTTCTCGCTAACTATGGCTACACCTTC. This translates into CAISELQGDLLANYGYTF.